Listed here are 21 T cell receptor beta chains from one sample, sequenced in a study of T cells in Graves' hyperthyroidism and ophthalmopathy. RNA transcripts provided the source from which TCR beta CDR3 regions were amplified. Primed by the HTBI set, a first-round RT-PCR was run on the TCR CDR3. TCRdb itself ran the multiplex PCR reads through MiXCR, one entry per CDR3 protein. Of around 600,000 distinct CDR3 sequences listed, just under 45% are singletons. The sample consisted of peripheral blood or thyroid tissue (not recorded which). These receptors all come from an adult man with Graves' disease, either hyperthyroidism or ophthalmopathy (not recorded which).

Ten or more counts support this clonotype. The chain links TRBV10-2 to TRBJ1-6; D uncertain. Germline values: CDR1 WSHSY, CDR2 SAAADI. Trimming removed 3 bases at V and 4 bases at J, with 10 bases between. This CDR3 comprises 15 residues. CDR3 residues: CASSDGVLYNSPLHF. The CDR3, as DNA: TGCGCCAGCAGTGACGGTGTCCTTTATAATTCACCCCTCCACTTT.

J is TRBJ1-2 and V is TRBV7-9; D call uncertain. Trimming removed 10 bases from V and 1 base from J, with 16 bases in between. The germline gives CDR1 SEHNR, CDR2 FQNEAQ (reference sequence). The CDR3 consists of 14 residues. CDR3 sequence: CATWGGISNYGYTF. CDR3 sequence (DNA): TGTGCCACCTGGGGAGGGATAAGTAACTATGGCTACACCTTC.

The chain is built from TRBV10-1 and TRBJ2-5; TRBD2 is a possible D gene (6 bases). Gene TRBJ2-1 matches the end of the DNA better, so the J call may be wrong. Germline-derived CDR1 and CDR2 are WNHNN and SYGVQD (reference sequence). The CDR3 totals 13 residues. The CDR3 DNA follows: TGCGCCAGCAGTGACCGGGACTTCAATGAGCAGTTCTTC. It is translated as CASSDRDFNEQFF.

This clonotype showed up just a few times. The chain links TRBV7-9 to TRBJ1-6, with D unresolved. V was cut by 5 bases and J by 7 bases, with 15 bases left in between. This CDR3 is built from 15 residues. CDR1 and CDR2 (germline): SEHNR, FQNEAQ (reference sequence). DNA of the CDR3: TGTGCCAGCAGCGGAACGCCTCAACGGAATTCACCCCTCCACTTT. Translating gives CASSGTPQRNSPLHF.

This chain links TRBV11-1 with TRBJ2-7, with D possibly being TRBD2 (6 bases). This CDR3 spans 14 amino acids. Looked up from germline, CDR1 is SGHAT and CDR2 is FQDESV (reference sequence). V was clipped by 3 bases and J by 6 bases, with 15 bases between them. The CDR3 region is CASSFYLLEGEQYF. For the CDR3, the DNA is TGTGCCAGCAGCTTTTATCTACTGGAGGGCGAGCAGTACTTC.

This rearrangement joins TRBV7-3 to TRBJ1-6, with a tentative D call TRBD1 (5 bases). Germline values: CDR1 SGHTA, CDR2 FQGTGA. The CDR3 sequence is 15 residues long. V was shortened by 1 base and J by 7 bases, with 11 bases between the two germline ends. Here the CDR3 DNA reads TGTGCCAGCAGCTTAAGTCGGGCAGGGAATTCACCCCTCCACTTT. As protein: CASSLSRAGNSPLHF.

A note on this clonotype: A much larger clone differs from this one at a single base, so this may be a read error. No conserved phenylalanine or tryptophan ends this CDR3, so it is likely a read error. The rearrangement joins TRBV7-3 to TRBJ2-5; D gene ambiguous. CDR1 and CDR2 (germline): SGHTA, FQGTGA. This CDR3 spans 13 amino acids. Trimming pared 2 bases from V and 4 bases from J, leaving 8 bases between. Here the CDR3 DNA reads TGTGCCAGCAGCTTATTCGACCTAGAGACCCAGTACCTC. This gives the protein CASSLFDLETQYL.

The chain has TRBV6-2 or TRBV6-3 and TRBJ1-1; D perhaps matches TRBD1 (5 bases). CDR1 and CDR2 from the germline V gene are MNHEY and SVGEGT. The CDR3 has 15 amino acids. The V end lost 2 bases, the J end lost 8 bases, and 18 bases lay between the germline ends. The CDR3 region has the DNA TGTGCCAGCAGTTACGATCGGACAACCTCTCCCGAAGCTTTCTTT. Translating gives CASSYDRTTSPEAFF.

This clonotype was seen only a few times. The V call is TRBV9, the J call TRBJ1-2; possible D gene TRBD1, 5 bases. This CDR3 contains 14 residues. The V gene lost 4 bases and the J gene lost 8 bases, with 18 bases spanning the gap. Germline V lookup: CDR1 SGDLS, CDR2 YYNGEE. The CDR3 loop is CASSQVMVPGGYTF. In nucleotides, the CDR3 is TGTGCCAGCAGCCAAGTCATGGTGCCAGGGGGCTACACCTTC.

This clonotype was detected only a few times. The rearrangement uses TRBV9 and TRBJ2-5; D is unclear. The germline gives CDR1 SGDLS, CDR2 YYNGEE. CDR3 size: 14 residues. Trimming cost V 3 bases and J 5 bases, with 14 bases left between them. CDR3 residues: CASSATNKRETQYF. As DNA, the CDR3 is TGTGCCAGCAGCGCGACAAATAAGAGGGAGACCCAGTACTTC.

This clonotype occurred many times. DNA of the CDR3: TGTGCCAGCAGTCCACGGACAGGGGACTATGGCTACACCTTC. Its translation: CASSPRTGDYGYTF. The chain carries TRBV2 and TRBJ1-2; 9 bases map to TRBD1. Germline V lookup: CDR1 SNHLY, CDR2 FYNNEI. The CDR3 runs 14 residues. V was clipped by 5 bases and J by 3 bases; unmatched bases: 4.

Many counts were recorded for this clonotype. DNA of the CDR3: TGTGCCAGCAGCCCCGGGACTAGCGGGTTCGAGCAGTACTTC. Protein sequence: CASSPGTSGFEQYF. This chain connects TRBV9 to TRBJ2-7; 12 bases map to TRBD2. The CDR3 runs 14 residues. In germline, CDR1 is SGDLS, CDR2 YYNGEE. Trimming cost V 4 bases and J 6 bases; bases outside gene matches: 5.

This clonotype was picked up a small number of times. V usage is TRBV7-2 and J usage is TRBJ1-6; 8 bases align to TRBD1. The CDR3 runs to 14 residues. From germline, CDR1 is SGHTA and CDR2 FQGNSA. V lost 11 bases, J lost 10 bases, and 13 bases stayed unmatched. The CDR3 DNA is TGTGCCTGGAACCGAGACAGGGGAGAATCACCCCTCCACTTT. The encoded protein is CAWNRDRGESPLHF.

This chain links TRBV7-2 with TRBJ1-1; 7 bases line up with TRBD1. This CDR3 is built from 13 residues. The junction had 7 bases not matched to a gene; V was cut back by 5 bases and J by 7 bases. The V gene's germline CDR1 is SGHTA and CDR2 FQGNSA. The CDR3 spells CASSQQGSGEAFF. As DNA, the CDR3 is TGTGCCAGCAGCCAACAGGGGTCAGGTGAAGCTTTCTTT.

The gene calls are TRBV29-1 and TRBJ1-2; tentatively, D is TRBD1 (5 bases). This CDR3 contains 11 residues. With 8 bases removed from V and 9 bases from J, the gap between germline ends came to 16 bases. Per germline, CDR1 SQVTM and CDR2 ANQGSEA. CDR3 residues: CSQDPGLSYTF. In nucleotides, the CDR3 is TGCAGCCAAGATCCAGGGTTAAGCTACACCTTC.

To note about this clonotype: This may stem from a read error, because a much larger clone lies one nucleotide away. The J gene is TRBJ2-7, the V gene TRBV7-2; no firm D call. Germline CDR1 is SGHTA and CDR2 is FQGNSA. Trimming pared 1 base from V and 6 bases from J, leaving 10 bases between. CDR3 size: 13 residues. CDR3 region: CASSLGVTLEQYF. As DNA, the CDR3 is TGTGCCAGCAGCTTAGGGGTCACACTCGAGCAGTACTTC.

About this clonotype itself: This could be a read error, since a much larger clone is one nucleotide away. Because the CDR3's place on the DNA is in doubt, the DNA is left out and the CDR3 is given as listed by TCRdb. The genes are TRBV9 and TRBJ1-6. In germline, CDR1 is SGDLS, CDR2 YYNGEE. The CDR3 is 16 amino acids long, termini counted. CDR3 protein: CASSRYVGNGNSPLRF.

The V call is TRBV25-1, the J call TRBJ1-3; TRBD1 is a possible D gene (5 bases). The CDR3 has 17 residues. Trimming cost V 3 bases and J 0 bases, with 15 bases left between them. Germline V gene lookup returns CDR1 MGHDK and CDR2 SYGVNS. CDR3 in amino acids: CASSDIPGRSSGNTIYF. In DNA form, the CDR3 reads TGTGCCAGCAGTGATATCCCGGGACGAAGCTCTGGAAACACCATATATTTT.

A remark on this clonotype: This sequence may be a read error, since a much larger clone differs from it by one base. The CDR3 DNA is TGCGCCAGCAGCTCGGGTGGTGTAGAAGGCTACACCTTC. Translation gives CASSSGGVEGYTF. The V call is TRBV7-2, the J call TRBJ1-2; no firm D call. The CDR3 spans 13 residues. The germline V gene has CDR1 SGHTA and CDR2 FQGNSA. Full variable domain (missing parts from reference TRBV7-2 and TRBJ1-2): GAGVSQSPSNKVTEKGKDVELRCDPISGHTALYWYRQSLGQGLEFLIYFQGNSAPDKSGLPSDRFSAERTGGSVSTLTIQRTQQEDSAVYLCASSSGGVEGYTFGSGTRLTVV.

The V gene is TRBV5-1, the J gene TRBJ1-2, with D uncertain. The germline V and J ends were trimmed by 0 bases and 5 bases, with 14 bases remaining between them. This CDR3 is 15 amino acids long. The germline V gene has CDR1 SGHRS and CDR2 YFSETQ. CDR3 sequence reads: CASSLETFRGYGYTF. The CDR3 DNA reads TGCGCCAGCAGCTTGGAGACCTTCCGGGGATATGGCTACACCTTC.

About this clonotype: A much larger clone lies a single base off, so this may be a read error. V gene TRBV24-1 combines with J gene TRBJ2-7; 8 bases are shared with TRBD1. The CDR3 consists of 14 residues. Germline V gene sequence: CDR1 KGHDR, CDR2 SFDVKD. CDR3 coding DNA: TGTGCCACCAGTGCGGCAGGGGGCTCCTACGATCAGTACTTC. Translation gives CATSAAGGSYDQYF.